Following are 21 T cell receptor beta chains from one sample sequenced in a study of CD4 and CD8 cells across lung adenocarcinoma regions. One entry per CDR3 protein, called by TCRdb with MiXCR from the PCR reads. Altogether about 6,500 distinct CDR3 sequences are present, 40% to 60% being singletons, with the ten largest covering almost 30%. Sequenced sample: CD4+ T cells from the center of a lung tumor. The receptor set was obtained from a female donor with lung adenocarcinoma. The CD4 and CD8 labels of this study may be unreliable.

In the case of this clonotype: Likely a read error: the CDR3 ends without its conserved phenylalanine or tryptophan. The DNA is omitted, as the CDR3 cannot be located on it reliably, and the CDR3 follows TCRdb's listing. This chain connects TRBV10-3 to TRBJ2-1; the table's D gene call, TRBD1, was not cross checked with the DNA. The CDR3 is made up of 18 amino acids, end residues included. CDR1 and CDR2 from the germline V gene are ENHRY and SYGVKD. CDR3 in amino acids: CAIPLPPGPHLRPRCLTQ.

J is TRBJ2-1 and V is TRBV27; tentative D call: TRBD2 (5 bases). CDR1 and CDR2 (germline): MNHEY, SMNVEV (reference sequence). V lost 3 bases to trimming and J lost 0 bases, with 9 bases between them. The CDR3 length is 15 residues. In DNA form, the CDR3 reads TGTGCCAGCAGTTTTGGACTTAGCTCCTACAATGAGCAGTTCTTC. Protein product: CASSFGLSSYNEQFF.

The chain is built from TRBV27 and TRBJ2-2, with D unresolved. In germline, CDR1 is MNHEY, CDR2 SMNVEV (reference sequence). The CDR3 consists of 17 residues. V lost 5 bases, J lost 0 bases, and 16 bases lay in between. The CDR3 protein is CASSLESGPSNTGELFF. For the CDR3, the DNA is TGTGCCAGCAGTCTAGAATCCGGGCCCTCGAACACCGGGGAGCTGTTTTTT.

The chain has TRBV10-1 and TRBJ2-1; TRBD1 aligns across 8 bases. Trimming took 4 bases from V and 2 from J; bases not matched to a gene: 7. CDR1 and CDR2 (germline): WNHNN, SYGVQD (reference sequence). This CDR3 has 16 residues. For the CDR3, the DNA is TGCGCCAGCAGTGGAACAGACAGGGGCCCCTACAATGAGCAGTTCTTC. It yields the protein CASSGTDRGPYNEQFF.

The V gene is TRBV11-2, the J gene TRBJ2-1; 9 bases are shared with TRBD2. Germline CDR1 is SGHAT and CDR2 is FQNNGV. This CDR3 has 15 amino acids. The V and J ends lost 2 bases and 4 bases, in that order; junction bases with no gene match: 3. The CDR3 is CASSLRTSDYNEQFF. CDR3 coding DNA: TGTGCCAGCAGCTTACGGACTAGCGATTACAATGAGCAGTTCTTC. Full variable domain (outside the CDR3, taken from reference TRBV11-2 and TRBJ2-1): EAGVAQSPRYKIIEKRQSVAFWCNPISGHATLYWYQQILGQGPKLLIQFQNNGVVDDSQLPKDRFSAERLKGVDSTLKIQPAKLEDSAVYLCASSLRTSDYNEQFFGPGTRLTVL.

At least ten counts were recorded for this clonotype. The CDR3 coding sequence is TGTGCCAGCAGCTTAGGGACAGGGGAGGGAGATACGCAGTATTTT. Protein product: CASSLGTGEGDTQYF. The chain employs TRBV11-3 and TRBJ2-3; 9 positions match TRBD1. CDR3 length: 15 residues. The V segment lost 1 base and the J segment 5 bases; nucleotides outside the gene matches: 4. Germline loops: CDR1 SGHNT, CDR2 YENEEA.

A remark on this clonotype: One end of the junction is discordant with germline, which a read error may explain. The V gene is TRBV25-1, the J gene TRBJ2-5, with D hard to call. Germline V gene data show CDR1 as MGHDK and CDR2 as SYGVNS. This CDR3 is 15 amino acids long. The CDR3 protein is CASSTYGRDRETQYF. CDR3 in DNA: TGTGCCAGCAGTACCTACGGCCGTGACCGAGAGACCCAGTACTTT.

This clonotype was seen a few times. The junction differs from germline at one of its ends, possibly a read error. The chain links TRBV27 to TRBJ2-3, with 7 bases lining up with TRBD2. Germline lookup yields CDR1 MNHEY and CDR2 SMNVEV (reference sequence). The CDR3 is made up of 14 amino acids. CDR3 sequence (DNA): TGTGCCGGCAGCGGGGCCGGAGGCCCAAATACGCAGTATTTT. Its translation is CAGSGAGGPNTQYF.

This clonotype was counted a few times. The chain joins TRBV10-1 to TRBJ2-1, with 7 bases that match TRBD1. The J call may be wrong; the DNA end is better matched by TRBJ2-7. The germline gives CDR1 WNHNN, CDR2 SYGVQD (reference sequence). The CDR3 has 15 residues. The CDR3 DNA is TGCGCCAGCAGTGAGTCGAGGGGGCTTGACTACGAGCAGTACTTC. This gives the protein CASSESRGLDYEQYF.

This clonotype is labeled as medium-sized. V is TRBV6-1 and J is TRBJ1-6; possibly TRBD1 for D (5 bases). There are 16 residues in the CDR3. Trimming stripped 1 base from V and 9 bases from J, with 16 bases between. From germline, CDR1 is MNHNS and CDR2 SASEGT. In DNA form, the CDR3 reads TGTGCCAGCAGTGAAGAAACAGGTGGCGCGAGTTCACCCCTCCACTTT. Its protein product is CASSEETGGASSPLHF.

This rearrangement joins TRBV27 to TRBJ1-5; D perhaps matches TRBD1 (6 bases). V lost 8 bases to trimming and J lost 3 bases, with 23 bases between them. The CDR3 has 17 amino acids. CDR1 and CDR2 (germline): MNHEY, SMNVEV (reference sequence). The CDR3 loop is CASRPGGGALPNQPQHF. DNA of the CDR3: TGTGCCAGCCGCCCCGGGGGGGGGGCGCTTCCCAATCAGCCCCAGCATTTT.

This clonotype came up a few times. CDR3 coding DNA: TGTGCCAGCAGTTTACGACTAACAGGGGGCGAGTCCAATGAGCAGTTCTTC. Encoded protein: CASSLRLTGGESNEQFF. The chain joins TRBV27 to TRBJ2-1, with TRBD1 matching 9 bases. Germline CDR1 is MNHEY and CDR2 is SMNVEV (reference sequence). V lost 2 bases and J lost 6; bases outside the gene matches: 11. The CDR3 has 17 residues.

CDR3 in amino acids: CASRRVRMYQETQYF. In DNA, the CDR3 is TGTGCCAGCAGACGCGTTAGGATGTACCAAGAGACCCAGTACTTC. The rearrangement links TRBV6-2 or TRBV6-3 to TRBJ2-5, with no clear D. The V end lost 6 bases, the J end lost 0 bases, and 14 bases lay between the germline ends. The CDR3 totals 15 residues. Per germline, CDR1 MNHEY and CDR2 SVGEGT.

The table lists this clonotype with a few counts. The gene calls are TRBV10-1 and TRBJ2-1; D not resolved. The J call may be mistaken, given a closer DNA end match to TRBJ2-7. Germline assignment: CDR1 WNHNN and CDR2 SYGVQD (reference sequence). This CDR3 region has 14 residues. CDR3 sequence reads: CASSGVEPPYEQYF. CDR3 DNA: TGCGCCAGCAGTGGGGTCGAGCCACCCTACGAGCAGTACTTC.

J is TRBJ1-1 and V is TRBV11-1; D gene unclear. The CDR3 is 14 residues long. Deletions cut 0 bases from V and 4 bases from J, with 9 bases between. Germline CDR1 is SGHAT and CDR2 is FQDESV (reference sequence). For the CDR3, the DNA is TGTGCCAGCAGCTTAGCTGGCAGATTCACTGAAGCTTTCTTT. This gives the protein CASSLAGRFTEAFF.

This clonotype has more than one count but fewer than ten. The genes are TRBV6-1 and TRBJ2-5, with TRBD2 matching 11 bases. V gave up 2 bases and J gave up 3 bases; unmatched junction bases: 8. The CDR3 covers 17 residues. Germline V gene data show CDR1 as MNHNS and CDR2 as SASEGT. CDR3 loop: CASSESTLAGDKETQYF. CDR3 nucleotide sequence: TGTGCCAGCAGTGAATCGACACTAGCGGGGGATAAAGAGACCCAGTACTTC.

Judged by abundance, this clonotype is medium-sized. The gene calls are TRBV6-1 and TRBJ1-6; 9 nucleotides agree with TRBD1. Germline V gene sequence: CDR1 MNHNS, CDR2 SASEGT. The CDR3 totals 18 residues. The V and J ends lost 6 bases and 4 bases, in that order; junction bases with no gene match: 13. CDR3: CASSLYRGRLVYNSPLHF. For the CDR3, the DNA is TGTGCCAGCAGCCTGTACAGGGGGCGACTGGTATATAATTCACCCCTCCACTTT.

V and J are TRBV12-3 or TRBV12-4 and TRBJ2-1; D uncertain. The J call may not be correct, given that the DNA end is closer to TRBJ2-5. The CDR3 contains 13 residues. CDR3 in DNA: TGTGCCAGCAGTTTGAACTATCGGGAGACCCAGTACTTC. Amino acid sequence: CASSLNYRETQYF.

CDR3 sequence (DNA): TGCGCCAGCAGTTCAGGACAGGGGTCGGGAGAGCAGTACTTC. Translation gives CASSSGQGSGEQYF. V and J are TRBV10-2 and TRBJ2-1; 9 positions match TRBD1. The tail of the sequence fits TRBJ2-7 better, so the J call may be wrong. Per the germline V gene, CDR1 is WSHSY and CDR2 is SAAADI. The CDR3 is made up of 14 amino acids.

The rearrangement joins TRBV7-9 to TRBJ2-1; 8 bases fit TRBD1. The germline gives CDR1 SEHNR, CDR2 FQNEAQ (reference sequence). V shed 7 bases and J 4 bases; nucleotides not matched to a gene: 6. The CDR3 contains 14 residues. In DNA form, the CDR3 reads TGTGCCAGCACAGGGACAGGAGGGTACAATGAGCAGTTCTTC. Residues: CASTGTGGYNEQFF.

This chain joins TRBV6-1 and TRBJ2-3; 10 positions agree with TRBD1. CDR3 length: 16 residues. V was clipped by 3 bases and J by 4 bases; unmatched bases: 7. Germline V CDR1 and CDR2: MNHNS, SASEGT. The CDR3 nucleotides are TGTGCCAGCAGTGAGGCGTTCGGGACAGGGGCAGATACGCAGTATTTT. It yields the protein CASSEAFGTGADTQYF.